The T cell receptor (beta chain) described here comes from a study of T and B cells in COVID-19 patients. The wider study: Median age was approximately 33 years in the recovered cohort and approximately 68 years in the active-infection cohort.

Blood genomic DNA input for TRB amplification was about 220-500 ng. There are a few counts of this clonotype. Its antigen is as yet unknown. Study conclusions and caveats: Sorted SARS-CoV-2-responsive or tetramer+ T cells and CD4+, regulatory and CD8+ subsets were not yet sequenced. Patients with COVID-19 reportedly showed strongly skewed T cell receptor beta variable and joining gene usage. At recovery TRB diversity and richness exceeded healthy donors, after highly clonal active COVID-19 repertoires.

Multiplex PCR with BIOMED2 TRB-A/B primer pools amplified TRB rearrangements. TCRdb ran MiXCR on the multiplex PCR reads and lists one entry per CDR3 protein. The profile shows 20,000 to 25,000 distinct CDR3 sequences, around 30% of them singletons. Germline assignment: CDR1 MNHEY and CDR2 SVGAGI. This CDR3 spans 16 amino acids. J was trimmed by 4 bases and V by 6 bases; bases with no gene match: 9. The gene calls are TRBV6-5 and TRBJ1-6; 7 nucleotides align to TRBD1. Sequencing was done on a sample of blood. The clonotype was recovered from a human donor who had recovered from COVID-19. The CDR3 loop is CASSSPGRGYNSPLHF. As DNA, the CDR3 is TGTGCCAGCAGCTCGCCGGGCAGGGGGTATAATTCACCCCTCCACTTT.